Each of the 27 T cell receptor beta chains below was sequenced from the same sample in a study of T cell repertoires in cytomegalovirus infection. TCRdb independently ran MiXCR on the reads; one entry per CDR3 protein. The table includes around 74,000 distinct CDR3 sequences, around 3.5% detected once. The sequenced material came from PBMCs. The receptors shown here come from a human donor in good health (CMV status not recorded). Some clones in this sample may be carry-over from other donors' samples.

This clonotype was recorded many times. The CDR3 nucleotides read TGTGCCAGCAGCAACAACAGGGCACTGAAAGAGACCCAGTACTTC. Translation: CASSNNRALKETQYF. The V call is TRBV13, the J call TRBJ2-5, with D tentatively TRBD1 (6 bases). CDR1 and CDR2 (germline): PRHDT, FYEKMQ (reference sequence). The CDR3 runs 15 residues. The V end was cut by 5 bases, the J end by 3 bases, with 16 bases between.

This clonotype was observed many times. The genes are TRBV7-2 and TRBJ1-2, with a weak D call TRBD1 (5 bases). The length of the CDR3 is 15 residues. V was trimmed by 1 base and J by 8 bases, leaving 17 bases between them. Germline assignment: CDR1 SGHTA and CDR2 FQGNSA. The CDR3 DNA follows: TGTGCCAGCAGCTTAGGGACGAGGGGCAGAAGGGGCTACACCTTC. Its translation: CASSLGTRGRRGYTF.

This clonotype was detected many times. The chain combines TRBV7-8 with TRBJ1-2; D is possibly TRBD1 (6 bases). Germline values: CDR1 SGHVS, CDR2 FQNEAQ. The length of the CDR3 is 13 residues. Trimming shortened V by 1 base and J by 7 bases, and 10 bases separated the two germline ends. CDR3 coding DNA: TGTGCCAGCAGCTTAGTCAGGGGCGGTGGCTACACCTTC. As protein: CASSLVRGGGYTF.

The sample holds many counts of this clonotype. This sequence joins TRBV7-9 and TRBJ1-1; no clear D gene. CDR1 is SEHNR and CDR2 is FQNEAQ in the germline V gene (reference sequence). The V end lost 1 base, the J end lost 7 bases, and 7 bases lay between the germline ends. CDR3 length: 12 residues. CDR3 DNA sequence: TGTGCCAGCAGCTTAGGGGTCGGTGAAGCTTTCTTT. Its protein product is CASSLGVGEAFF. The variable domain in full, completed from reference TRBV7-9 and TRBJ1-1, reads DTGVSQNPRHKITKRGQNVTFRCDPISEHNRLYWYRQTLGQGPEFLTYFQNEAQLEKSRLLSDRFSAERPKGSFSTLEIQRTEQGDSAMYLCASSLGVGEAFFGQGTRLTVV.

This clonotype was recorded many times. The rearrangement uses TRBV28 and TRBJ1-5; D gene unclear. This CDR3 spans 16 amino acids. Germline V lookup: CDR1 MDHEN, CDR2 SYDVKM. The V and J ends lost 6 bases and 0 bases respectively, with 15 bases between them. The CDR3 protein is CASRARNIYSNQPQHF. The CDR3 nucleotides are TGTGCCAGCAGGGCCAGGAATATCTATAGCAATCAGCCCCAGCATTTT.

At least ten counts were recorded for this clonotype. The chain links TRBV4-2 to TRBJ2-7, with D possibly being TRBD1 or TRBD2 (6 bases each). The CDR3 sequence is 18 residues long. V lost 1 base to trimming and J lost 2 bases, with 21 bases between them. Looked up from germline, CDR1 is LGHNA and CDR2 is YNFKEQ. CDR3 residues: CASSQGMWRGQGTYEQYF. CDR3 sequence (DNA): TGTGCCAGCAGCCAAGGGATGTGGAGGGGACAAGGAACCTACGAGCAGTACTTC.

By share, this clonotype counts as medium-sized (0.01 to 0.1%). V gene TRBV7-2 combines with J gene TRBJ2-7; 8 bases agree with TRBD2. J gave up 4 bases and V 5 bases, and 7 bases lay outside the gene matches. This CDR3 has 14 amino acids. Germline assignment: CDR1 SGHTA and CDR2 FQGNSA. CDR3 bases: TGTGCCAGCAGCCGTCTAGCGGGTGTTTACGAGCAGTACTTC. This gives the protein CASSRLAGVYEQYF.

This clonotype was detected many times. This sequence joins TRBV20-1 and TRBJ2-3; 10 nucleotides match TRBD2. The germline gives CDR1 DFQATT, CDR2 SNEGSKA (reference sequence). The CDR3 runs to 14 residues. Trimming took 5 bases from V and 3 from J; bases not matched to a gene: 5. CDR3 in DNA: TGCAGTGCTGAGCGGGGGGGCCGGACAGATACGCAGTATTTT. Its translation: CSAERGGRTDTQYF.

This clonotype was detected many times. V and J are TRBV27 and TRBJ2-7; tentatively, D is TRBD1 (6 bases). The CDR3 spans 16 residues. V lost 3 bases and J lost 3, with 18 bases in between. Germline-derived CDR1 and CDR2 are MNHEY and SMNVEV (reference sequence). The CDR3 sequence is CASSFSTGSLNYEQYF. The CDR3 bases are TGTGCCAGCAGTTTTTCAACAGGGTCTCTGAACTACGAGCAGTACTTC.

This clonotype was detected many times. The chain joins TRBV19 to TRBJ1-5; 7 nucleotides match TRBD1. The germline CDR1 and CDR2 sequences are LNHDA and SQIVND (reference sequence). The CDR3 runs 17 residues. V lost 3 bases, J lost 7 bases, and 15 bases stayed unmatched. The CDR3 is CASSILPGTARRQPQHF. The CDR3 nucleotides read TGTGCCAGTAGTATCCTCCCGGGGACAGCCAGAAGACAGCCCCAGCATTTT.

Regarding this clonotype: One junction end disagrees with the germline gene, perhaps due to a read error. The chain recombines TRBV6-5 with TRBJ2-1, with 7 bases fitting TRBD2. Germline-derived CDR1 and CDR2 are MNHEY and SVGAGI. The CDR3 length is 13 residues. CDR3 amino acids: CVSSYGGRNEQFF. As DNA, the CDR3 is TGTGTCAGCAGTTACGGGGGGAGGAATGAGCAGTTCTTC.

This clonotype was counted many times. The genes are TRBV2 and TRBJ2-5, with a weak D call TRBD2 (6 bases). Germline V gene sequence: CDR1 SNHLY, CDR2 FYNNEI. The length of the CDR3 is 12 residues. Trimming shortened V by 7 bases and J by 2 bases, and 8 bases separated the two germline ends. The CDR3 sequence: CASMRGQETQYF. In nucleotides, the CDR3 is TGTGCCAGCATGCGGGGTCAAGAGACCCAGTACTTC.

This clonotype was observed at least ten times. The DNA for the CDR3 is TGTGCCAGCAGCTTAGGGCCAGGGGGGGGAAACACCATATATTTT. This gives the protein CASSLGPGGGNTIYF. V is TRBV7-2 and J is TRBJ1-3; TRBD1 aligns across 7 bases. V shed 1 base and J 4 bases; nucleotides not matched to a gene: 4. Germline assignment: CDR1 SGHTA and CDR2 FQGNSA. The CDR3 consists of 15 residues.

There are many counts of this clonotype. The chain uses TRBV5-4 and TRBJ1-5; D not certain. The germline V gene encodes CDR1 SGHNT and CDR2 YYREEE (reference sequence). The CDR3 totals 13 residues. V lost 4 bases and J lost 3, with 8 bases in between. CDR3 amino acids: CASSEGINQPQHF. The CDR3, as DNA: TGTGCCAGCAGCGAGGGCATCAATCAGCCCCAGCATTTT.

The table lists this clonotype with many counts. The V and J genes are TRBV12-3 or TRBV12-4 and TRBJ2-1; TRBD2 aligns across 10 bases. This CDR3 spans 15 amino acids. Trimming took 8 bases from V and 4 from J; bases not matched to a gene: 8. The CDR3 nucleotides read TGTGCCAGCGCAGTGTTTAGCGGGGGGTACAATGAGCAGTTCTTC. It is translated as CASAVFSGGYNEQFF.

In this sample, this clonotype turned up a few times. The CDR3 DNA reads as TGTGCCAGCAGTGTGGAGGGCTCTCAGCCCCAGCATTTT. Translating gives CASSVEGSQPQHF. The chain links TRBV2 to TRBJ1-5; D remains unclear. This CDR3 is built from 13 residues. Trimming shortened V by 4 bases and J by 6 bases, and 10 bases separated the two germline ends. CDR1 SNHLY and CDR2 FYNNEI come from the germline V gene.

At least ten counts were recorded for this clonotype. The chain links TRBV7-2 to TRBJ1-2; D is unresolved. Germline V lookup: CDR1 SGHTA, CDR2 FQGNSA. The CDR3 totals 14 residues. Trimming stripped 5 bases from V and 2 bases from J, with 12 bases between. CDR3 residues: CASSLITENYGYTF. The CDR3 DNA reads as TGTGCCAGCAGCCTAATTACGGAAAACTATGGCTACACCTTC.

This clonotype has a count of ten or more. The V gene is TRBV4-3, the J gene TRBJ1-5; D gene unclear. The CDR3 runs 16 residues. V was trimmed by 0 bases and J by 1 base, leaving 10 bases between them. Germline V lookup: CDR1 LGHNA, CDR2 YSLEER. This CDR3 reads CASSQDGRSSNQPQHF. CDR3 sequence (DNA): TGCGCCAGCAGCCAAGACGGCAGGAGCAGCAATCAGCCCCAGCATTTT.

This clonotype was counted ten times or more. The V gene is TRBV12-3 or TRBV12-4, the J gene TRBJ1-4; D call uncertain. Trimming cost V 3 bases and J 8 bases, with 10 bases left between them. This CDR3 contains 13 residues. This chain's CDR3 is CASSFGSREKLFF. The CDR3 bases are TGTGCCAGCAGTTTTGGGAGTAGAGAAAAACTGTTTTTT.

This clonotype was detected ten times or more. J is TRBJ1-4 and V is TRBV7-8, with 10 nucleotides matching TRBD1. Unmatched junction bases numbered 8, after V lost 5 bases and J lost 8 bases. The V gene's germline CDR1 is SGHVS and CDR2 FQNEAQ. This CDR3 region has 15 residues. The CDR3 DNA reads TGTGCCAGCAGCCGGGGGACAGGGGCAATCGAAAAACTGTTTTTT. It yields the protein CASSRGTGAIEKLFF.

Many counts were recorded for this clonotype. The V call is TRBV2, the J call TRBJ1-1, with D uncertain. The length of the CDR3 is 13 residues. Germline V gives CDR1 SNHLY, CDR2 FYNNEI. V lost 0 bases to trimming and J lost 4 bases, with 6 bases between them. CDR3 protein: CASSEAQTTEAFF. The CDR3 nucleotides are TGTGCCAGCAGTGAAGCTCAGACCACTGAAGCTTTCTTT.

This clonotype showed up many times. V and J are TRBV19 and TRBJ2-3; D remains unclear. This CDR3 comprises 15 residues. V lost 6 bases and J 2 bases, leaving 15 bases between the germline ends. Per germline, CDR1 LNHDA and CDR2 SQIVND (reference sequence). The CDR3 loop is CASRTPVGNTDTQYF. The CDR3 DNA reads TGTGCCAGTAGGACTCCTGTAGGGAACACAGATACGCAGTATTTT.

This clonotype was counted ten times or more. The J gene is TRBJ2-2, the V gene TRBV28; D is unclear. The CDR3 loop spans 14 amino acids. CDR1 is MDHEN and CDR2 is SYDVKM in the germline V gene. Trimming stripped 2 bases from V and 4 bases from J, with 8 bases between. CDR3 sequence (DNA): TGTGCCAGCAGTTTACTGGGCATCACCGGGGAGCTGTTTTTT. Translated, it gives CASSLLGITGELFF.

This clonotype was observed at least ten times. J is TRBJ1-1 and V is TRBV20-1; the D is unclear. The CDR3 has 14 amino acids. Per the germline V gene, CDR1 is DFQATT and CDR2 is SNEGSKA (reference sequence). Trimming cost V 2 bases and J 2 bases, with 12 bases left between them. The CDR3 bases are TGCAGTGCTAGAAAAGACCCCAGCAACACTGAAGCTTTCTTT. Its translation: CSARKDPSNTEAFF.

This clonotype was observed at least ten times. The J gene is TRBJ1-2, the V gene TRBV7-2; D is possibly TRBD1 (6 bases). Trimming left V 2 bases short and J 8 bases short, with 12 bases between. The CDR3 is 13 residues long. CDR1 is SGHTA, CDR2 FQGNSA, per germline. CDR3 in amino acids: CASSLLTGLGYTF. In DNA, the CDR3 is TGTGCCAGCAGCTTACTGACAGGTCTCGGCTACACCTTC. The whole variable domain, filled in from reference TRBV7-2 and TRBJ1-2, reads GAGVSQSPSNKVTEKGKDVELRCDPISGHTALYWYRQSLGQGLEFLIYFQGNSAPDKSGLPSDRFSAERTGGSVSTLTIQRTQQEDSAVYLCASSLLTGLGYTFGSGTRLTVV.

This clonotype was counted at least ten times. V is TRBV6-2 or TRBV6-3 and J is TRBJ2-1, with TRBD1 identical over 7 bases. V dropped 6 bases and J dropped 6; count of bases not matched to a gene: 5. The CDR3 extends over 13 amino acids. Germline values: CDR1 MNHEY, CDR2 SVGEGT. Here the CDR3 DNA reads TGTGCCAGCAGCCCGGGACAGATCAATGAGCAGTTCTTC. It is translated as CASSPGQINEQFF.

At least ten counts were recorded for this clonotype. The chain joins TRBV20-1 to TRBJ2-1, with 8 bases lining up with TRBD2. J gave up 4 bases and V 6 bases, and 14 bases lay outside the gene matches. This CDR3 contains 16 residues. Germline assignment: CDR1 DFQATT and CDR2 SNEGSKA (reference sequence). The CDR3 region is CSARASGREIYNEQFF. The CDR3 DNA is TGCAGTGCCAGGGCTAGCGGGCGCGAAATATACAATGAGCAGTTCTTC.